The 8 T cell receptor beta chains below were found in one sample sequenced in a study of cytomegalovirus exposure and HLA in healthy donors. 13 Jbeta primers and 60 Vbeta primers were used for the PCR. Generated by immunoSEQ multiplex PCR, the TCRdb table keeps only in-frame clones and is missing some. The sample has under 200,000 clones, and its top ten clones hold roughly 1.9%. The specimen sequenced was PBMCs. Receptors originate from a man aged 25-40 years in good health and CMV-seronegative.

The chain combines TRBV19 with TRBJ2-1; TRBD2 is a possible D gene (5 bases). Deletions cut 5 bases from V and 6 bases from J, with 11 bases between. The CDR3 sequence is 13 residues long. The germline V gene has CDR1 LNHDA and CDR2 SQIVND (reference sequence). CDR3 region: CASSGRTSNEQFF. In DNA, the CDR3 is TGTGCCAGTAGTGGTCGAACTAGCAATGAGCAGTTCTTC.

The chain links TRBV5-6 to TRBJ2-7; perhaps TRBD2 as D (5 bases). CDR3 size: 15 residues. The germline V gene encodes CDR1 SGHDT and CDR2 YYEEEE. Trimming pared 2 bases from V and 1 base from J, leaving 13 bases between. As DNA, the CDR3 is TGTGCCAGCAGCTTAGTGGGAGAAGCGTCCTACGAGCAGTACTTC. Protein: CASSLVGEASYEQYF.

The V gene is TRBV5-1, the J gene TRBJ1-1, with a possible D match to TRBD1 (5 bases). V was cut by 4 bases and J by 1 base, with 14 bases left in between. Germline V CDR1 and CDR2: SGHRS, YFSETQ. The CDR3 loop spans 15 amino acids. The CDR3 nucleotides read TGCGCCAGCAGCCTGCTTGGGACTGCGAACACTGAAGCTTTCTTT. Encoded protein: CASSLLGTANTEAFF.

The chain uses TRBV14 and TRBJ2-7; 7 nucleotides match TRBD2. From germline, CDR1 is SGHDN and CDR2 FVKESK. This CDR3 spans 16 amino acids. Losses at the gene ends were 4 bases for V and 7 bases for J; bases not matched to a gene: 16. The CDR3 nucleotides are TGTGCCAGCAGCCCTCAAGGATTAGGCGGGAGTAAGGAGCAGTACTTC. Translating it yields CASSPQGLGGSKEQYF.

The genes are TRBV10-1 and TRBJ1-2; no clear D. The length of the CDR3 is 13 residues. Germline-derived CDR1 and CDR2 are WNHNN and SYGVQD (reference sequence). V was pared by 0 bases and J by 7 bases, with 9 bases between. The CDR3 bases are TGCGCCAGCAGTGAGTCGGAGACGAGTGGCTACACCTTC. Residues: CASSESETSGYTF.

The chain couples TRBV6-1 to TRBJ2-7; 8 bases are shared with TRBD1. The ends lost 7 bases at V and 5 bases at J; junction bases unmatched: 10. Looked up from germline, CDR1 is MNHNS and CDR2 is SASEGT. The length of the CDR3 is 14 residues. In nucleotides, the CDR3 is TGTGCCAGCATTGGTCGGACAGGGAGTCACGAGCAGTACTTC. Translated: CASIGRTGSHEQYF.

The chain uses TRBV2 and TRBJ1-5, with a tentative D call TRBD1 (5 bases). CDR3 length: 14 amino acids. V was trimmed by 7 bases and J by 7 bases, leaving 17 bases between them. Germline CDR1 reads SNHLY; CDR2 reads FYNNEI. The CDR3 DNA sequence: TGTGCCAGCACCGTTGGCGGGGGATTGCAGCCCCAGCATTTT. This encodes CASTVGGGLQPQHF.

CDR3 nucleotides: TGTGCCAGCAGCTTCGGGGGGCGCTCCTACGAGCAGTACTTC. Its translation: CASSFGGRSYEQYF. The rearrangement uses TRBV5-6 and TRBJ2-7; possibly TRBD2 for D (7 bases). The CDR3 is made up of 14 amino acids. Trimming stripped 2 bases from V and 0 bases from J, with 9 bases between. CDR1 and CDR2 (germline): SGHDT, YYEEEE.